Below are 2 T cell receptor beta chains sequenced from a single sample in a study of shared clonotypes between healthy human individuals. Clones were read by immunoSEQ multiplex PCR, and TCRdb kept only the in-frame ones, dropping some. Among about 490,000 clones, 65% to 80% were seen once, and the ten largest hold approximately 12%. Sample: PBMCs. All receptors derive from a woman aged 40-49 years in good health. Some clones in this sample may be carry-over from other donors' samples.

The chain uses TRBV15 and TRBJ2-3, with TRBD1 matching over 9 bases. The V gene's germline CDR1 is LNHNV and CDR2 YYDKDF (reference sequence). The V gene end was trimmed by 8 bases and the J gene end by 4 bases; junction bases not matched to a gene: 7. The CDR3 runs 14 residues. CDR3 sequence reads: CATGTGIFPDTQYF. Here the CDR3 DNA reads TGTGCCACCGGGACAGGGATTTTCCCAGATACGCAGTATTTT.

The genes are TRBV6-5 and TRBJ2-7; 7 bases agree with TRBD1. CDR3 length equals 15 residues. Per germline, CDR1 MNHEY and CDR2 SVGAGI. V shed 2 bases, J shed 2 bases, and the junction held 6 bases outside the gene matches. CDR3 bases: TGTGCCAGCAGTTACAGGGAACAGGGGACCTACGAGCAGTACTTC. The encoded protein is CASSYREQGTYEQYF.